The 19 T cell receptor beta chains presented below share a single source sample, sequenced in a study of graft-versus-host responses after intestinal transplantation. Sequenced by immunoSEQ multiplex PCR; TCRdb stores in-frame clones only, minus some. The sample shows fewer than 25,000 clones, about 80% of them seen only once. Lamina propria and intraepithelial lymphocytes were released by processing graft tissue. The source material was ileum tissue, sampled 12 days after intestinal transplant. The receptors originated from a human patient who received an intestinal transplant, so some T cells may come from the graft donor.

CDR3 region: CASSLEPHANYGYTF. CDR3 DNA sequence: TGTGCCAGCAGCTTAGAGCCGCATGCGAACTATGGCTACACCTTC. This sequence joins TRBV11-3 and TRBJ1-2, with D hard to call. Trimming took off 0 bases at V and 2 bases at J, with 10 bases between the two ends. Per the germline V gene, CDR1 is SGHNT and CDR2 is YENEEA. The CDR3 covers 15 residues. Based on the CDR3 plus reference TRBV11-3 and TRBJ1-2, the full variable domain is EAGVVQSPRYKIIEKKQPVAFWCNPISGHNTLYWYLQNLGQGPELLIRYENEEAVDDSQLPKDRFSAERLKGVDSTLKIQPAELGDSAVYLCASSLEPHANYGYTFGSGTRLTVV.

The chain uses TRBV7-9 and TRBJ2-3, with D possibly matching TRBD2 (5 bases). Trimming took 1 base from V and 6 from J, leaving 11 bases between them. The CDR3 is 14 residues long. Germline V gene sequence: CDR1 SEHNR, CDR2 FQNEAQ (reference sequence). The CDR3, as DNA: TGTGCCAGCAGCTTAGTGGCCGGGATTGATACGCAGTATTTT. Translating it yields CASSLVAGIDTQYF.

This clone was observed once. CDR3 nucleotide sequence: TGTGCCAGCAGCCAACAGGGGGGGTACACTGAAGCTTTCTTT. Protein sequence: CASSQQGGYTEAFF. This chain uses TRBV6-5 with TRBJ1-1; 8 bases match TRBD1. CDR3 length: 14 residues. After removal of 6 bases from V and 3 bases from J, the junction contained 6 bases not matched to a gene. The V gene's germline CDR1 is MNHEY and CDR2 SVGAGI.

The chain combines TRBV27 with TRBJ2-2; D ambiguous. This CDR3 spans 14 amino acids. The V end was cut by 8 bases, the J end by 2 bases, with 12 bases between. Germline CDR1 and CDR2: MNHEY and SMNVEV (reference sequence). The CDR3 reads CASQPYTNTGELFF. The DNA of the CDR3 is TGTGCCAGCCAACCGTACACAAACACCGGGGAGCTGTTTTTT.

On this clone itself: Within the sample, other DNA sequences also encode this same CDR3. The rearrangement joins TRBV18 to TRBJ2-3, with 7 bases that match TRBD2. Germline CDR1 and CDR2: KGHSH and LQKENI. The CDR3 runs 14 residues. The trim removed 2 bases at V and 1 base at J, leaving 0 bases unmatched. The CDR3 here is CASSPGGGTDTQYF. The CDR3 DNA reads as TGTGCCAGCTCACCAGGGGGGGGCACAGATACGCAGTATTTT.

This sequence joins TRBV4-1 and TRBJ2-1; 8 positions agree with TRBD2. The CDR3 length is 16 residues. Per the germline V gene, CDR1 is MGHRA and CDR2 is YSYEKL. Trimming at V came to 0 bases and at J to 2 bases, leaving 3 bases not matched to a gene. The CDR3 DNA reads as TGCGCCAGCAGCCAAGATAAGGGACTAGCCTACAATGAGCAGTTCTTC. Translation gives CASSQDKGLAYNEQFF.

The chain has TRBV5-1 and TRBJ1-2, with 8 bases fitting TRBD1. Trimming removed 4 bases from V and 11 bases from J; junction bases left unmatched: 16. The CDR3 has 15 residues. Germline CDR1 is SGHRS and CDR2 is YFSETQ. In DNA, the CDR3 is TGCGCCAGCAGCCCGAAACAGGGGGTCGTCTCGTATTACACCTTC. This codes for CASSPKQGVVSYYTF. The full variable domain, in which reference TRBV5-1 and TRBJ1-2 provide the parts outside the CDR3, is KAGVTQTPRYLIKTRGQQVTLSCSPISGHRSVSWYQQTPGQGLQFLFEYFSETQRNKGNFPGRFSGRQFSNSRSEMNVSTLELGDSALYLCASSPKQGVVSYYTFGSGTRLTVV.

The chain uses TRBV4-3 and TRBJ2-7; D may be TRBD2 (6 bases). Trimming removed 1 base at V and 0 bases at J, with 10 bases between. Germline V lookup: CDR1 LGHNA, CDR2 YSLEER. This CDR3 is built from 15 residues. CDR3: CASSQVWGGSYEQYF. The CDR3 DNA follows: TGCGCCAGCAGCCAAGTATGGGGAGGCTCCTACGAGCAGTACTTC.

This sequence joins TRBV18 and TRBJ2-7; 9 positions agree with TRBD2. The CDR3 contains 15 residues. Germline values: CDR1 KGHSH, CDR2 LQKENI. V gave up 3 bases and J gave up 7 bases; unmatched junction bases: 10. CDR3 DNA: TGTGCCAGCTCACCCACTTTAGCGGGGGCGGAGGAGCAGTACTTC. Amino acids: CASSPTLAGAEEQYF.

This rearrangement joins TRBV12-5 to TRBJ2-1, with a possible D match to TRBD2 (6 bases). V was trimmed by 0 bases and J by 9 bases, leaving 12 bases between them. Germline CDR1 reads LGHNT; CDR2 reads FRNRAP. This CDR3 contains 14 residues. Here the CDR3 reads CASGLVDHGGEQFF. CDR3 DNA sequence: TGTGCTAGTGGTTTGGTTGATCACGGGGGTGAGCAGTTCTTC.

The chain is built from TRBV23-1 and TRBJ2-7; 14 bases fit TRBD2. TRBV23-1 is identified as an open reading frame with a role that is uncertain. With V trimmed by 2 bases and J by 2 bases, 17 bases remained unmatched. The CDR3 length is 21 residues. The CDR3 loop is CASSQLSGRGTSGSSPYEQYF. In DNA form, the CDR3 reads TGCGCCAGCAGTCAACTAAGCGGACGGGGGACTAGCGGGAGCTCTCCCTACGAGCAGTACTTC.

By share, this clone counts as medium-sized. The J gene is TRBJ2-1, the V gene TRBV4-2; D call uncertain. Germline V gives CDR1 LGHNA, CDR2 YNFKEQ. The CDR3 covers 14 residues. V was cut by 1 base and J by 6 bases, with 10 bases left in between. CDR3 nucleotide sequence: TGTGCCAGCAGCCAAGGCCTAGAATCCAATGAGCAGTTCTTC. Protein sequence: CASSQGLESNEQFF.

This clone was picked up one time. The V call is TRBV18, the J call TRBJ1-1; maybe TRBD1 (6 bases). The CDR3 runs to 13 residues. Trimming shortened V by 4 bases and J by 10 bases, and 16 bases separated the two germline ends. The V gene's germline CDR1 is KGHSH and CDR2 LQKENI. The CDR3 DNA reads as TGTGCCAGCTCACGGTCATCAGGGGACGGAGCTTTCTTT. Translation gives CASSRSSGDGAFF. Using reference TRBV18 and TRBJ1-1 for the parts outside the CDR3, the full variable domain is NAGVMQNPRHLVRRRGQEARLRCSPMKGHSHVYWYRQLPEEGLKFMVYLQKENIIDESGMPKERFSAEFPKEGPSILRIQQVVRGDSAAYFCASSRSSGDGAFFGQGTRLTVV.

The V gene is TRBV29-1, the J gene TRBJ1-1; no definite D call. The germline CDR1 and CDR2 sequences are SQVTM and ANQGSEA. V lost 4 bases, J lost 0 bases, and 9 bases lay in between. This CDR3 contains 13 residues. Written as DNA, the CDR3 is TGCAGCGTTGGGGGAGGGATGAACACTGAAGCTTTCTTT. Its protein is CSVGGGMNTEAFF.

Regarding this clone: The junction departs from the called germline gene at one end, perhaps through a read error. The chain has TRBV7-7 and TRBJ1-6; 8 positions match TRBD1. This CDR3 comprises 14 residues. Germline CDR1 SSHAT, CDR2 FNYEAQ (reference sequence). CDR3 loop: CASSRGPVFSPLHF. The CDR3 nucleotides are TGTGCTAGCAGCAGGGGGCCGGTTTTTTCACCCCTCCACTTT.

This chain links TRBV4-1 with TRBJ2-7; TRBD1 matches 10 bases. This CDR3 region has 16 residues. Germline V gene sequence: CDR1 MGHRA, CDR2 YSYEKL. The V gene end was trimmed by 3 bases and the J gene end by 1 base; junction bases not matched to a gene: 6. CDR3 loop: CASSQFWDRGSYEQYF. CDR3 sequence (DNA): TGCGCCAGCAGCCAGTTCTGGGACAGGGGTTCCTACGAGCAGTACTTC.

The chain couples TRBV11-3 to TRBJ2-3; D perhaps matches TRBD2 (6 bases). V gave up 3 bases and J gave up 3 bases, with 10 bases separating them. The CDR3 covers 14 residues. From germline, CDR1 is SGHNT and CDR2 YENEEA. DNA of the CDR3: TGTGCCAGCAGCTTTAGCGGTTGGACAGATACGCAGTATTTT. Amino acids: CASSFSGWTDTQYF.

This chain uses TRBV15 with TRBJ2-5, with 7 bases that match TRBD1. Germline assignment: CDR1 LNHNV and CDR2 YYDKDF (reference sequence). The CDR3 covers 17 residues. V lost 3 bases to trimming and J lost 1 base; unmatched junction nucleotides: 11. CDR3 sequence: CATSSPSSRQGQETQYF. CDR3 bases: TGTGCCACCAGCAGTCCCTCCTCCCGACAGGGCCAAGAGACCCAGTACTTC.

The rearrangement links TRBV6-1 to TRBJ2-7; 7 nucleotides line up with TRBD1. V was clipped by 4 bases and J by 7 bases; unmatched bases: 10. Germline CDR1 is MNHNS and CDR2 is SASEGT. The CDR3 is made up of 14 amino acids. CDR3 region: CASSGHRGVGEQYF. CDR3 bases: TGTGCCAGCAGTGGCCACAGGGGCGTGGGGGAGCAGTACTTC.